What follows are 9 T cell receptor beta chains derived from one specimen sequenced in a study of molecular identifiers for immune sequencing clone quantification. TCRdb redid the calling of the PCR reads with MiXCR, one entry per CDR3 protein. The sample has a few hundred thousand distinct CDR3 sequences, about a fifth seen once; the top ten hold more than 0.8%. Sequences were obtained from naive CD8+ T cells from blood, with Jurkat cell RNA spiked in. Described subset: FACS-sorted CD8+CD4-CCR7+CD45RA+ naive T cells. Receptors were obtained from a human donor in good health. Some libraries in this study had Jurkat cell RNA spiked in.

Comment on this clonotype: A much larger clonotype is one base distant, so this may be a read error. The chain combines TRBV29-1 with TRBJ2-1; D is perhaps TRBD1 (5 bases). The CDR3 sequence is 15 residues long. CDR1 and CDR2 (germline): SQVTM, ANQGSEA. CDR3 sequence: CSVEGRGNSHNEQFF. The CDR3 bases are TGCAGCGTTGAGGGAAGGGGAAACTCCCACAATGAGCAGTTCTTC.

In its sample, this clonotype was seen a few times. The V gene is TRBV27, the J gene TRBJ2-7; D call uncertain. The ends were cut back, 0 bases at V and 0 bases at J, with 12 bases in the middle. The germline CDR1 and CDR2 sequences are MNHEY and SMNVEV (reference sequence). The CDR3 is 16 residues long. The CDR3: CASSLSSRALSYEQYF. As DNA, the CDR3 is TGTGCCAGCAGTTTATCCTCTAGGGCGCTCTCCTACGAGCAGTACTTC.

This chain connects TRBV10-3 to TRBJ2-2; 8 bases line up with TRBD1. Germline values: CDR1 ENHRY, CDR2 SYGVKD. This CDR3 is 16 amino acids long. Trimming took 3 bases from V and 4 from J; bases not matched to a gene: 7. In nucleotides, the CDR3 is TGTGCCATCAGTGATCCGACAGGGGACGGCACCGGGGAGCTGTTTTTT. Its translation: CAISDPTGDGTGELFF.

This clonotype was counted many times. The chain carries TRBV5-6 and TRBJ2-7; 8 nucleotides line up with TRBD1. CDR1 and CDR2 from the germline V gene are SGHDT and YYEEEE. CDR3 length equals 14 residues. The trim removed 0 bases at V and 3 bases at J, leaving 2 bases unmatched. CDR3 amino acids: CASSLAGQVYEQYF. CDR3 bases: TGTGCCAGCAGCTTGGCGGGACAGGTCTACGAGCAGTACTTC.

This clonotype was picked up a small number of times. DNA of the CDR3: TGTGCCAGCACCCCTAGTATCGAGCAGTACTTC. Protein: CASTPSIEQYF. The V call is TRBV2, the J call TRBJ2-7; no firm D call. From germline, CDR1 is SNHLY and CDR2 FYNNEI. The CDR3 covers 11 residues. The ends were cut back, 7 bases at V and 6 bases at J, with 10 bases in the middle.

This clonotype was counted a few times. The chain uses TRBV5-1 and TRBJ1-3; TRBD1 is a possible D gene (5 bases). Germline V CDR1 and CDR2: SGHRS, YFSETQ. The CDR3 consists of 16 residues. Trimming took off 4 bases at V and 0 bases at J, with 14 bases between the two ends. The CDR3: CASSHTTGLSGNTIYF. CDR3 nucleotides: TGCGCCAGCAGCCACACAACAGGACTCTCTGGAAACACCATATATTTT.

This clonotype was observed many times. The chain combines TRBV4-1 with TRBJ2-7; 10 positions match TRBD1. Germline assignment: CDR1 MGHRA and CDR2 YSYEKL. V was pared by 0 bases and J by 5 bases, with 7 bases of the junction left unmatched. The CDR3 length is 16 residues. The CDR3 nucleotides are TGCGCCAGCAGCCAAGATCCGGGACAGGGGTTGGACGAGCAGTACTTC. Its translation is CASSQDPGQGLDEQYF.

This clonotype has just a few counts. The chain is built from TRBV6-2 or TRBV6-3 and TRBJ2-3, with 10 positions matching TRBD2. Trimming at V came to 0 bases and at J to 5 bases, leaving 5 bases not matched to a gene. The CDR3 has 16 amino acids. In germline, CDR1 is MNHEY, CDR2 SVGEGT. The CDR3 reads CASSYSASGGEDTQYF. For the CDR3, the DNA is TGTGCCAGCAGTTACTCGGCTAGCGGGGGTGAAGATACGCAGTATTTT.

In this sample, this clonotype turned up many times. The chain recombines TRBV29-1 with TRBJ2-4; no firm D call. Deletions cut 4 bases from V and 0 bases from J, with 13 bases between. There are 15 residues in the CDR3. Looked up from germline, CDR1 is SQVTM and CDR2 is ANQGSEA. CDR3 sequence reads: CSVVVGWGAKNIQYF. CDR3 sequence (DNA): TGCAGCGTTGTAGTTGGTTGGGGAGCCAAAAACATTCAGTACTTC.